Listed below are T cell receptor beta chains from one sample, sequenced in a study of cytomegalovirus exposure and HLA in healthy donors. Measured with immunoSEQ multiplex PCR; TCRdb has only the in-frame clones, and not every one. The table has about 140,000 clones, around 57% seen once. The source material was PBMCs. The receptors were gathered from a male donor in good health and CMV-seronegative. CDR3s include the opening cysteine and the closing phenylalanine or tryptophan. D genes are given only for firm matches. Size is stated for part of the rows, as once, few or many counts, or as a class when the clone is expanded.

v_gene	d_gene	abundance	j_gene	CDR3aa	CDR3nt
TRBV19	.	few	TRBJ1-1	CASSLLVDTEAFF	TGTGCCAGTAGCCTTCTAGTGGACACTGAAGCTTTCTTT
TRBV5-1	.	once	TRBJ1-2	CASSLDRVGDGYTF	TGCGCCAGCAGCTTGGACAGGGTTGGCGATGGCTACACCTTC
TRBV6-5	.	few	TRBJ1-2	CASSDGGGYGYTF	TGTGCCAGCAGCGACGGGGGGGGCTATGGCTACACCTTC
TRBV7-2	TRBD1	.	TRBJ2-1	CASSPSGQEPNEQFF	TGTGCCAGCAGCCCCTCAGGACAGGAGCCCAATGAGCAGTTCTTC
TRBV6-6	TRBD2	.	TRBJ2-7	CASSYPSSGGAIEQYF	TGTGCCAGCAGTTACCCCAGTAGCGGGGGGGCGATCGAGCAGTACTTC
TRBV30	.	few	TRBJ2-3	CAWSSTADTQYF	TGTGCCTGGAGTTCCACGGCAGATACGCAGTATTTT
TRBV7-7	TRBD1	.	TRBJ2-3	CASSPDREDTQYF	TGTGCTAGCAGCCCCGACAGGGAGGATACGCAGTATTTT
TRBV2	TRBD1	few	TRBJ1-2	CASSEQGGDGYTF	TGTGCCAGCAGTGAACAGGGGGGAGATGGCTACACCTTC
TRBV15	.	.	TRBJ2-2	CATSRGTSNTGELFF	TGTGCCACCAGCAGAGGCACATCGAACACCGGGGAGCTGTTTTTT
TRBV2	TRBD2	many	TRBJ2-7	CASWTSGGSYEQYF	TGTGCCAGCTGGACTAGCGGGGGATCCTACGAGCAGTACTTC
TRBV5-8	.	.	TRBJ1-5	CASSFNSNQPQHF	TGTGCCAGCAGCTTCAATAGCAATCAGCCCCAGCATTTT
TRBV19	.	few	TRBJ2-2	CASTPIRRGAGELFF	TGTGCCAGTACCCCAATCAGGAGGGGAGCCGGGGAGCTGTTTTTT
TRBV6-6	TRBD1	few	TRBJ1-1	CASSLGGQGKAFF	TGTGCCAGCAGCCTTGGTGGACAGGGGAAAGCTTTCTTT
TRBV7-6	.	.	TRBJ1-6	CASSLADISGSPLHF	TGTGCCAGCAGCTTAGCTGACATAAGCGGTTCACCCCTCCACTTT
TRBV5-6	.	.	TRBJ2-7	CASSLFPGSNYEQYF	TGTGCCAGCAGCTTGTTTCCGGGAAGTAACTACGAGCAGTACTTC
TRBV7-9	.	.	TRBJ2-7	CASSPWGLSYEQYF	TGTGCCAGCAGCCCATGGGGGCTCTCCTACGAGCAGTACTTC
TRBV7-6	TRBD1	.	TRBJ1-6	CASRQGSSSYNSPLHF	TGTGCCAGCAGACAGGGGTCGAGCTCCTATAATTCACCCCTCCACTTT
TRBV6-1	.	.	TRBJ2-7	CAFGPGVYEQYF	TGTGCCTTCGGCCCAGGGGTCTACGAGCAGTACTTC
TRBV18	.	.	TRBJ1-4	CASSPQGGEKLFF	TGTGCCAGCTCACCCCAGGGTGGGGAAAAACTGTTTTTT
TRBV28	.	few	TRBJ1-5	CASSFQRTQHF	TGTGCCAGCAGTTTTCAGAGGACCCAGCATTTT
TRBV11-2	TRBD2	few	TRBJ2-7	CASGHGTSSYEQYF	TGTGCCAGCGGGCACGGGACTAGCTCCTACGAGCAGTACTTC
TRBV5-8	.	few	TRBJ1-6	CASSLAGGFNSPLHF	TGTGCCAGCAGCTTGGCTGGGGGGTTTAATTCACCCCTCCACTTT
TRBV9	TRBD1	.	TRBJ2-7	CASSVDDPGQGTYEQYF	TGTGCCAGCAGCGTAGACGATCCGGGACAGGGGACCTACGAGCAGTACTTC
TRBV7-9	TRBD2	.	TRBJ2-7	CASQDGGLREQYF	TGTGCCAGCCAAGACGGGGGGTTGCGGGAGCAGTACTTC
TRBV5-6	TRBD1	.	TRBJ2-7	CASSLGTGGGLQYF	TGTGCCAGCAGCTTGGGGACAGGGGGTGGCTTGCAGTACTTC
TRBV19	TRBD1	.	TRBJ1-1	CASSMTGFAEAFF	TGTGCCAGTAGTATGACAGGGTTCGCTGAAGCTTTCTTT
TRBV9	.	.	TRBJ2-3	CASSVGHNTDTQYF	TGTGCCAGCAGCGTGGGACATAACACAGATACGCAGTATTTT
TRBV5-6	TRBD1	.	TRBJ2-2	CASSLYGTGNTGELFF	TGTGCCAGCAGCTTATACGGGACAGGGAACACCGGGGAGCTGTTTTTT
TRBV10-2	TRBD1	few	TRBJ1-4	CASRRDRGREKLFF	TGCGCCAGCAGACGAGACAGGGGGAGGGAAAAACTGTTTTTT
TRBV13	.	.	TRBJ1-2	CASSLGTELSCGYTF	TGTGCCAGCAGCTTAGGGACAGAACTATCGTGTGGCTACACCTTC
TRBV13	.	.	TRBJ2-7	CASSLGPSSYEQYF	TGTGCCAGCAGCCTAGGGCCGAGCTCCTACGAGCAGTACTTC
TRBV5-4	.	.	TRBJ1-1	CASSLGEYTEAFF	TGTGCCAGCAGCTTGGGCGAATACACTGAAGCTTTCTTT
TRBV7-9	TRBD1	.	TRBJ2-1	CASRMGQLNNEQFF	TGTGCCAGCAGAATGGGACAGCTAAACAATGAGCAGTTCTTC
TRBV11-2	.	.	TRBJ1-2	CASSLDSPGVAYGYTF	TGTGCCAGCAGCTTAGATTCCCCGGGGGTGGCCTATGGCTACACCTTC
TRBV5-4	.	.	TRBJ2-2	CASSLGGGGRSTGELFF	TGTGCCAGCAGCTTGGGGGGAGGGGGGCGATCCACCGGGGAGCTGTTTTTT
TRBV5-4	.	.	TRBJ2-1	CASSLVSGSGNEQFF	TGTGCCAGCAGCTTGGTCTCGGGGTCCGGCAATGAGCAGTTCTTC
TRBV27	TRBD1	.	TRBJ1-5	CASSPGTGGGNQPQHF	TGTGCCAGCAGTCCCGGGACAGGGGGCGGCAATCAGCCCCAGCATTTT
TRBV6-1	TRBD2	.	TRBJ2-3	CASTGLAGPDTQYF	TGTGCCAGCACAGGACTAGCGGGCCCAGATACGCAGTATTTT
TRBV18	.	.	TRBJ1-2	CASSPPPNLGGGNYGYTF	TGTGCCAGCTCACCACCCCCCAATTTAGGTGGAGGGAACTATGGCTACACCTTC
TRBV4-3	TRBD2	.	TRBJ2-7	CASSQVAGEMYEQYF	TGCGCCAGCAGCCAGGTAGCGGGGGAGATGTACGAGCAGTACTTC
TRBV6-1	.	.	TRBJ1-4	CASSLGGGGNEKLFF	TGTGCCAGCAGCCTAGGGGGAGGGGGTAATGAAAAACTGTTTTTT
TRBV19	.	.	TRBJ2-3	CATTPFAGTSTDTQYF	TGTGCCACCACCCCATTCGCGGGTACTAGCACAGATACGCAGTATTTT
TRBV4-3	.	few	TRBJ1-1	CASSQGTGYTEAFF	TGCGCCAGCAGCCAGGGTACAGGGTACACTGAAGCTTTCTTT
TRBV30	.	.	TRBJ1-1	CAWSGGRENTEAFF	TGTGCCTGGAGTGGGGGGAGGGAAAACACTGAAGCTTTCTTT
TRBV27	TRBD1	.	TRBJ2-7	CASLTLFGDRVVYEQYF	TGTGCCAGCCTCACCCTCTTCGGTGACAGGGTGGTCTACGAGCAGTACTTC
TRBV7-9	TRBD1	.	TRBJ2-1	CASKTGTGVHNEQFF	TGTGCCAGCAAAACCGGGACAGGGGTCCACAATGAGCAGTTCTTC
TRBV7-9	TRBD1	.	TRBJ1-3	CASSLGTGDGNTIYF	TGTGCCAGCAGCTTAGGGACAGGGGATGGAAACACCATATATTTT
TRBV7-8	.	.	TRBJ1-2	CASSLPGLTNYGYTF	TGTGCCAGCAGCTTACCAGGGCTTACTAACTATGGCTACACCTTC
TRBV4-3	TRBD1	.	TRBJ2-7	CASSQDRDRGPYEQYF	TGCGCCAGCAGCCAAGATAGGGACAGGGGGCCCTACGAGCAGTACTTC
TRBV2	TRBD1	.	TRBJ2-5	CASSEDDRGAMQETQYF	TGTGCCAGCAGTGAAGACGACAGGGGGGCCATGCAAGAGACCCAGTACTTC
TRBV7-9	.	.	TRBJ2-3	CASSAGLRFTDTQYF	TGTGCCAGCAGCGCTGGACTGCGGTTCACAGATACGCAGTATTTT
TRBV5-4	TRBD2	.	TRBJ2-5	CARSLISGGARETQYF	TGTGCCCGCAGCTTGATTAGCGGGGGGGCCAGAGAGACCCAGTACTTC